This TCR beta chain appears in the sequencing data of a study of neoadjuvant anti-PD-1 for oral cavity cancer. Findings and limits, study-wide: With a few patients per group, TCR findings need larger cohorts. Pretreatment Treg/Th17 ratio correlated inversely with post-treatment tumor clonality.

Cohort: HPV-negative, locally advanced oral cavity squamous cell carcinoma patients. Blood cells were analyzed directly, without culture or expansion. Remarks on this clone: What it binds is not known.

Trimming took off 2 bases at V and 4 bases at J, with 22 bases between the two ends. Germline lookup yields CDR1 ENHRY and CDR2 SYGVKD. The CDR3 runs to 18 residues. Measured with immunoSEQ multiplex PCR; TCRdb has only the in-frame clones, and not every one. The data contain about 16,000 clones, about two thirds of them seen just once; the ten biggest clones take up over 2%. The source is a person between 40 and 85 years old with oral cavity squamous cell carcinoma. This material consisted of PBMCs, taken before nivolumab (anti-PD-1) treatment. The rearrangement joins TRBV10-3 to TRBJ2-3, with D unresolved. The CDR3 DNA follows: TGTGCCATCAGTGAGGTCGTGACATGGGAACGGAACGCAGATACGCAGTATTTT. It codes for CAISEVVTWERNADTQYF.